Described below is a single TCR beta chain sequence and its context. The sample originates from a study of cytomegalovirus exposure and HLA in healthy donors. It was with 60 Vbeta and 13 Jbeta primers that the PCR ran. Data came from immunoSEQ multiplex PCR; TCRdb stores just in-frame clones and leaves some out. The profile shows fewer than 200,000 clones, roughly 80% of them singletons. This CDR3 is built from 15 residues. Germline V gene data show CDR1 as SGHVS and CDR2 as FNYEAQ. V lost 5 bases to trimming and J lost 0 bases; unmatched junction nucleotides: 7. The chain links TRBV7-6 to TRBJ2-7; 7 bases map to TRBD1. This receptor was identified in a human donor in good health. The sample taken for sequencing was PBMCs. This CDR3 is CASSLLTGSSYEQYF. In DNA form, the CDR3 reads TGTGCCAGCAGCCTGTTGACAGGGAGCTCCTACGAGCAGTACTTC.